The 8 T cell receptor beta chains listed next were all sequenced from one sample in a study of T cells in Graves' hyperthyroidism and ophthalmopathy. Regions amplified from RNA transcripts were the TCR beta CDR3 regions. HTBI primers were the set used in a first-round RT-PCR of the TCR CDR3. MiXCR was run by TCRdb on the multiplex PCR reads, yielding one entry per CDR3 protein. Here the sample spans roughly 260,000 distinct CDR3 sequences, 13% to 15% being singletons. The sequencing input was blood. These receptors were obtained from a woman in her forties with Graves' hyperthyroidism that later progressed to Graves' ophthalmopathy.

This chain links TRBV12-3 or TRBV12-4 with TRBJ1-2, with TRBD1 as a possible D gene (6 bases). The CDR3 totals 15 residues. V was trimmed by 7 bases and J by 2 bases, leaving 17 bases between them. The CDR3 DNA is TGTGCCAGCACCCCCCGTGGGGACATGAACTATGGCTACACCTTC. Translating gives CASTPRGDMNYGYTF.

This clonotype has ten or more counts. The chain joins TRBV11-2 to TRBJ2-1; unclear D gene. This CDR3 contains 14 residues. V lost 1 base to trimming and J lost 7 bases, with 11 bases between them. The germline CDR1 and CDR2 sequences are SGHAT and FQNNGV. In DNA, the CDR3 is TGTGCCAGCAGCTTAGCCTGGGCGCCGAATGAGCAGTTCTTC. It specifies CASSLAWAPNEQFF.

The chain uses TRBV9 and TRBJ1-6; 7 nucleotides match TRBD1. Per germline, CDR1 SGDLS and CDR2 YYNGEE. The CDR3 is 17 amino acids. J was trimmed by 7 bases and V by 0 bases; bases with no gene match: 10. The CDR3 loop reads CASSVGRERDRNSPLHF. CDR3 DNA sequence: TGTGCCAGCAGCGTAGGCCGCGAGCGGGACAGAAATTCACCCCTCCACTTT.

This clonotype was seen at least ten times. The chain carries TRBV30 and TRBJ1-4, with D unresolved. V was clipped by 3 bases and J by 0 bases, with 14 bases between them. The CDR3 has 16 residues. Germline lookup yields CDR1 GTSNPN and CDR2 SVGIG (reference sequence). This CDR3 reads CAWRSPAGATNEKLFF. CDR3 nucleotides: TGTGCCTGGAGAAGCCCCGCAGGTGCAACTAATGAAAAACTGTTTTTT.

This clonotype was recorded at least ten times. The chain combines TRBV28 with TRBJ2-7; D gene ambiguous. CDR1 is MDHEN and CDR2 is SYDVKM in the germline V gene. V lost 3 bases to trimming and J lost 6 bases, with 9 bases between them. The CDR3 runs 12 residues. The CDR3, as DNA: TGTGCCAGCAGTTTGCGGCGTAGCGAGCAGTACTTC. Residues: CASSLRRSEQYF.

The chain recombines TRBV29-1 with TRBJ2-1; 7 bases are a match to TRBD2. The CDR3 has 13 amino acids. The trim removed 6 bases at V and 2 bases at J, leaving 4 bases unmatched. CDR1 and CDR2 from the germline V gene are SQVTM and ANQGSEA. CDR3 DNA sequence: TGCAGCGTCGAGCGGGACCCCTACAATGAGCAGTTCTTC. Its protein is CSVERDPYNEQFF.

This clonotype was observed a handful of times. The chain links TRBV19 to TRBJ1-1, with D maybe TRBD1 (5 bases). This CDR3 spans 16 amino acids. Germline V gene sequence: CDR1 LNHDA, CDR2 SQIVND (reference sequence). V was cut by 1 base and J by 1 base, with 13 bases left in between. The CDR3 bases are TGTGCCAGTAGTATAGGGGGTCACGGGACGAACACTGAAGCTTTCTTT. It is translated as CASSIGGHGTNTEAFF.

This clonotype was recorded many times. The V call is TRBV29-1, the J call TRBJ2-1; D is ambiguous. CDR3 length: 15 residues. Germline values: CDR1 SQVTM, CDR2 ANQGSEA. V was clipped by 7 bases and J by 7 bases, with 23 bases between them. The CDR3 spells CSACPGEAPFNEQFF. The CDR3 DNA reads TGCAGCGCGTGCCCCGGAGAGGCCCCGTTTAATGAGCAGTTCTTC.